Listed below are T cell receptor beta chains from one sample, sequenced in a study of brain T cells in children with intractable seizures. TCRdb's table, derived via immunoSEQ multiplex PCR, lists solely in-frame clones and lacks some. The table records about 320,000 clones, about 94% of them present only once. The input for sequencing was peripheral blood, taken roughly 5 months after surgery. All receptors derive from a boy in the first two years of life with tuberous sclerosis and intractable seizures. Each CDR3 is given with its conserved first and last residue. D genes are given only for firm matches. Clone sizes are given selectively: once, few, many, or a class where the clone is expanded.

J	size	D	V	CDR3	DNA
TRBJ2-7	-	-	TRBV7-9	CASSPPESPSIYEQYF	TGTGCCAGCAGCCCCCCAGAGTCCCCCTCTATCTACGAGCAGTACTTC
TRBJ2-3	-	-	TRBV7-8	CASKPSRGTDTQYF	TGTGCCAGCAAGCCGAGCAGGGGCACAGATACGCAGTATTTT
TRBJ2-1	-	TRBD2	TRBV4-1	CASSQVSGLDYNEQFF	TGCGCCAGCAGCCAAGTTTCGGGACTAGATTACAATGAGCAGTTCTTC
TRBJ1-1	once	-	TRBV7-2	CASSLIGGIVAEAFF	TGTGCCAGCAGCTTAATCGGGGGCATAGTGGCTGAAGCTTTCTTT
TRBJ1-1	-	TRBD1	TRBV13	CASSLDRFTEAFF	TGTGCCAGCAGCTTGGACAGGTTCACTGAAGCTTTCTTT
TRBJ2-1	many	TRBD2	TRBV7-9	CASSQTSGEQFF	TGTGCCAGCAGCCAGACTAGCGGTGAGCAGTTCTTC
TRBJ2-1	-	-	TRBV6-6	CASSYSTGYQGNEQFF	TGTGCCAGCAGTTACTCCACAGGCTACCAAGGTAATGAGCAGTTCTTC
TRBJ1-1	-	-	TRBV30	CAWSVSGGTEAFF	TGTGCCTGGAGTGTGTCTGGGGGCACTGAAGCTTTCTTT
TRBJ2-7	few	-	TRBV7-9	CASGGRGYEQYF	TGTGCCAGCGGGGGCAGGGGCTACGAGCAGTACTTC
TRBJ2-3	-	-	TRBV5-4	CASSLGVPGTDTQYF	TGTGCCAGCAGCTTAGGAGTTCCCGGCACAGATACGCAGTATTTT
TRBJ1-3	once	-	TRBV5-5	CASSLPRAVGNTIYF	TGTGCCAGCAGCTTGCCCAGGGCTGTTGGAAACACCATATATTTT
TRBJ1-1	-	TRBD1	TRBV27	CASTASGTGLGVNTEAFF	TGTGCCAGCACCGCATCCGGGACAGGGCTGGGGGTGAACACTGAAGCTTTCTTT
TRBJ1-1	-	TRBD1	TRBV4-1	CASSQGPATGDTEAFF	TGCGCCAGCAGCCAAGGTCCCGCAACAGGGGACACTGAAGCTTTCTTT
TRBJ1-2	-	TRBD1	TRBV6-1	CASSEWDRAGGYTF	TGTGCCAGCAGTGAATGGGACAGGGCAGGTGGCTACACCTTC
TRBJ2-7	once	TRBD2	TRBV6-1	CASSEDPSGAYEQYF	TGTGCCAGCAGTGAAGATCCTAGCGGCGCCTACGAGCAGTACTTC
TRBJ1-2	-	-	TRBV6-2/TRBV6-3	CASSHRDGDFNYGYTF	TGTGCCAGCAGTCACCGGGACGGAGATTTTAACTATGGCTACACCTTC
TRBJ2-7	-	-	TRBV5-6	CASSLGRAYEQYF	TGTGCCAGCAGCTTGGGCAGAGCCTACGAGCAGTACTTC
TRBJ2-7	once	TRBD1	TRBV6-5	CASSPTGTSYEQYF	TGTGCCAGCAGTCCGACAGGGACCTCCTACGAGCAGTACTTC
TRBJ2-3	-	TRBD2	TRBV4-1	CASSQALAGLGDTQYF	TGCGCCAGCAGCCAAGCCCTAGCGGGCCTAGGAGATACGCAGTATTTT
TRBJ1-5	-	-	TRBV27	CASSPKQPQHF	TGTGCCAGCAGTCCGAAACAGCCCCAGCATTTT
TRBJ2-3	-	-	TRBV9	CASSVVGETSTDTQYF	TGTGCCAGCAGCGTAGTTGGGGAGACTAGCACAGATACGCAGTATTTT
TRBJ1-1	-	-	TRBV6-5	CATSGEAINTEAFF	TGTGCCACTTCAGGGGAGGCGATCAACACTGAAGCTTTCTTT
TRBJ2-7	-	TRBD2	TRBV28	CASSSPGTSGYEQYF	TGTGCCAGCAGTTCCCCCGGGACTAGCGGCTACGAGCAGTACTTC
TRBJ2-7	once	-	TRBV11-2	CASSLGQGGVYEQYF	TGTGCCAGCAGCTTAGGGCAGGGGGGGGTTTACGAGCAGTACTTC
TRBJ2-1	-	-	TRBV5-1	CASSPGNEQFF	TGCGCCAGCAGCCCTGGGAATGAGCAGTTCTTC
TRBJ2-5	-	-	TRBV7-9	CASSSRGLRETQYF	TGTGCCAGCAGCTCGAGGGGGTTGAGAGAGACCCAGTACTTC
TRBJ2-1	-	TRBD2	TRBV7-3	CASSFGLAGDEQFF	TGTGCCAGCAGTTTTGGACTAGCGGGAGATGAGCAGTTCTTC
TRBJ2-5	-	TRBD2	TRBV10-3	CAISESVAGETQYF	TGTGCCATCAGTGAGTCAGTAGCGGGAGAGACCCAGTACTTC
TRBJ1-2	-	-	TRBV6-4	CASSDFPGANYGYTF	TGTGCCAGCAGTGACTTTCCGGGGGCCAACTATGGCTACACCTTC
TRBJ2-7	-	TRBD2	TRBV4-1	CASSQGATSGASYEQYF	TGCGCCAGCAGCCAAGGCGCGACTAGCGGGGCTTCCTACGAGCAGTACTTC
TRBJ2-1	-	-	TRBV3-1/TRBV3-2	CASSQVDSSYNEQFF	TGTGCCAGCAGCCAAGTCGATAGCTCCTACAATGAGCAGTTCTTC
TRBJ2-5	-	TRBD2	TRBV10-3	CAISSSGVKETQYF	TGTGCCATCAGTTCTAGCGGGGTTAAAGAGACCCAGTACTTC
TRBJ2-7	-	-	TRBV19	CASSVEPGNSYEQYF	TGTGCCAGTAGTGTCGAGCCAGGGAACTCCTACGAGCAGTACTTC
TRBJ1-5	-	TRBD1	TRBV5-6	CASSFQGGGNQPQHF	TGTGCCAGCAGCTTCCAGGGGGGCGGCAATCAGCCCCAGCATTTT